This T cell receptor (beta chain) was recovered during a study of OX40 agonist ivuxolimab in advanced cancers. Overall study context: Ivuxolimab was administered intravenously to patients at 0.01 to 10 mg/kg every 2 weeks. Study outcomes and limitations: The study did not work out the antigen specificity of the expanded peripheral T cells. The study observed clonal expansion of CD4+ and CD8+ blood T cells by week 6 at 0.1 to 3.0 mg/kg.

The assay was immunoSEQ multiplex PCR, and TCRdb's table has in-frame clones only and misses some. The sample contains tens of thousands of clones, less than 90% of which appear only once. This CDR3 region has 15 residues. V shed 3 bases and J shed 0 bases, with 9 bases lying between them. Per germline, CDR1 SEHNR and CDR2 FQNEAQ (reference sequence). With regard to this clone: Its specificity is not known.

Sequenced material: CD4+ or CD8+ T cells sorted from blood, taken in a trial of the OX40 agonist ivuxolimab. The rearrangement joins TRBV7-9 to TRBJ1-3; D unclear. This receptor was identified in an adult with an advanced solid tumor such as melanoma, head and neck, liver or kidney cancer. The CDR3: CASSFVKASGNTIYF. CDR3 in DNA: TGTGCCAGCAGCTTTGTAAAGGCCTCTGGAAACACCATATATTTT.